This TCR beta chain was observed in a study of shared clonotypes between healthy human individuals. About this clone itself: This CDR3 is also generated by other DNA sequences in the sample.

About 33,000 T cell genomes (around 200 ng DNA) went into each sorted-subset replicate. The repertoire was sequenced with immunoSEQ multiplex PCR; TCRdb's copy has only in-frame clones and lacks some. The table shows roughly 1,100,000 clones, with roughly 75% occurring only once. This CDR3 has 13 amino acids. In germline, CDR1 is LNHDA, CDR2 SQIVND (reference sequence). V gave up 4 bases and J gave up 3 bases, with 10 bases separating them. Sequencing was carried out using memory CD4+ T cells sorted from blood. Stated subset: CD45RA-negative fraction. The chain employs TRBV19 and TRBJ2-7, with D perhaps TRBD1 (6 bases). The sequence was obtained from a man between 18 and 29 years old in good health. The CDR3 DNA reads as TGTGCCAGTAGTAGGGACACAAGCTACGAGCAGTACTTC. Translation: CASSRDTSYEQYF.